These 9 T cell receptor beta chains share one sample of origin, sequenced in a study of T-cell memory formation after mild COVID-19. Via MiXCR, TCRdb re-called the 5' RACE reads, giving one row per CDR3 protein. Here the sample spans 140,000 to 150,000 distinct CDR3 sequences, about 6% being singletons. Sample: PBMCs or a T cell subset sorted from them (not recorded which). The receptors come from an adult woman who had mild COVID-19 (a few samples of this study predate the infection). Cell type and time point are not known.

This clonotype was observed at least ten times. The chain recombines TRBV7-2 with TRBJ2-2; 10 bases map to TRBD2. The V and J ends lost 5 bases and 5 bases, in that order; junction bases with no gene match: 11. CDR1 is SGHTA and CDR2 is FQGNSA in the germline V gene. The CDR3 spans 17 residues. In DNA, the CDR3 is TGTGCCAGCAGCCCCACCTTAGCGGGAGGTCGGACCGGGGAGCTGTTTTTT. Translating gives CASSPTLAGGRTGELFF.

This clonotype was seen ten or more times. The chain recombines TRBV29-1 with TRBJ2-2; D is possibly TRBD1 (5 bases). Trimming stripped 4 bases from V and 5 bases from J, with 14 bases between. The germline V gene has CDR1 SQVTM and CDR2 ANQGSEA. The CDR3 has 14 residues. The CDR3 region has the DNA TGCAGCGTTGGGGGCAACACTCGGACCGGGGAGCTGTTTTTT. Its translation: CSVGGNTRTGELFF.

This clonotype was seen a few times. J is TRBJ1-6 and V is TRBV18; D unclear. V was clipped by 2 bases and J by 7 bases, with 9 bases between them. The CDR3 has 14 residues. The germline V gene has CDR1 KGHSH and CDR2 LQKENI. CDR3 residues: CASSPVSENSPLHF. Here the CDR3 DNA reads TGTGCCAGCTCACCAGTCAGCGAGAATTCACCCCTCCACTTT. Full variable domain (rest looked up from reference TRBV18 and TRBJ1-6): NAGVMQNPRHLVRRRGQEARLRCSPMKGHSHVYWYRQLPEEGLKFMVYLQKENIIDESGMPKERFSAEFPKEGPSILRIQQVVRGDSAAYFCASSPVSENSPLHFGNGTRLTVT.

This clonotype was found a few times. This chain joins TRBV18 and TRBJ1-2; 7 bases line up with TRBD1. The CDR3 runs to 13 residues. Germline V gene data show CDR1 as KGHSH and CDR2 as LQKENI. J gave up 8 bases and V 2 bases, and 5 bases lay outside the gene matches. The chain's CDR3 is CASSPEGAWGYTF. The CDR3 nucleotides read TGTGCCAGCTCACCAGAGGGGGCGTGGGGCTACACCTTC.

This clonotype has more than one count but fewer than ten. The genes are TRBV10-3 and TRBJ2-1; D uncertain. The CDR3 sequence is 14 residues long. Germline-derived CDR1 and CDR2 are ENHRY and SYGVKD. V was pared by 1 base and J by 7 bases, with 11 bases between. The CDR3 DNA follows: TGTGCCATCAGTGAGTGGACGATGGGAAATGAGCAGTTCTTC. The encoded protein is CAISEWTMGNEQFF.

The CDR3 region has the DNA TGTGCCAGCAGCCAAGAGATGATTCTGGGCGAGCAGTACTTC. Its protein is CASSQEMILGEQYF. The gene calls are TRBV4-2 and TRBJ2-7; D remains ambiguous. The CDR3 contains 14 residues. In germline, CDR1 is LGHNA, CDR2 YNFKEQ. Trimming left V 0 bases short and J 6 bases short, with 12 bases between.

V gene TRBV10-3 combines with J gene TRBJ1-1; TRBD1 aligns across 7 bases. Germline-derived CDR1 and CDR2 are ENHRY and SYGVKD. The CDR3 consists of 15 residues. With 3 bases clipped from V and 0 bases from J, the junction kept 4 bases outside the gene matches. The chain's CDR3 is CAISDPGQMNTEAFF. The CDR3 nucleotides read TGTGCCATCAGTGATCCGGGACAGATGAACACTGAAGCTTTCTTT.

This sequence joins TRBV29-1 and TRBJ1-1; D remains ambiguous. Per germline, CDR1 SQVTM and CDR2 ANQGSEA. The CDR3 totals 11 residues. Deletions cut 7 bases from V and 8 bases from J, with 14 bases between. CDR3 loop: CSGGRSSEAFF. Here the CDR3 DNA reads TGCAGCGGTGGACGGAGTTCAGAAGCTTTCTTT.

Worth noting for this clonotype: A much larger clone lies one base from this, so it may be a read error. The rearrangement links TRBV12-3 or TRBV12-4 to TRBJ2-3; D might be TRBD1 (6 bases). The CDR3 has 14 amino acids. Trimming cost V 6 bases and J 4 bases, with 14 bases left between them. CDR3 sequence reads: CASSPGQCADTQYF. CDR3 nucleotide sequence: TGTGCCAGCAGCCCCGGACAGTGTGCAGATACGCAGTATTTT.